A single sample gave rise to the 20 T cell receptor beta chains below, sequenced in a study of T-cell memory formation after mild COVID-19. TCRdb ran MiXCR on the 5' RACE reads and lists one entry per CDR3 protein. The sample yields around 200,000 distinct CDR3 sequences, roughly 18% seen once. Input material: PBMCs or a T cell subset sorted from them (not recorded which). The origin of the receptors is a man aged 18-30 years who had mild COVID-19 (a few samples of this study predate the infection). Cell type and time point are not known.

The rearrangement uses TRBV28 and TRBJ1-3, with D uncertain. The V gene's germline CDR1 is MDHEN and CDR2 SYDVKM. There are 15 residues in the CDR3. Trimming cost V 2 bases and J 0 bases, with 8 bases left between them. The CDR3 DNA follows: TGTGCCAGCAGTTTACCCCCTGTCTCTGGAAACACCATATATTTT. This encodes CASSLPPVSGNTIYF.

The chain is built from TRBV24-1 and TRBJ1-1; D is ambiguous. The germline V and J ends were trimmed by 7 bases and 2 bases, with 10 bases remaining between them. CDR1 and CDR2 (germline): KGHDR, SFDVKD. CDR3 length: 13 amino acids. CDR3 DNA: TGTGCCACCAGGAGTCGGTCTAACACTGAAGCTTTCTTT. Amino acid sequence: CATRSRSNTEAFF.

The rearrangement joins TRBV12-5 to TRBJ2-7; D is unresolved. Trimming removed 0 bases from V and 2 bases from J, with 11 bases in between. Per germline, CDR1 LGHNT and CDR2 FRNRAP. The CDR3 has 15 amino acids. In nucleotides, the CDR3 is TGTGCTAGTGGTTTGGTACTCGGACCTCCCTACGAGCAGTACTTC. This sequence encodes CASGLVLGPPYEQYF.

V usage is TRBV25-1 and J usage is TRBJ2-7; no reliable D call. Per the germline V gene, CDR1 is MGHDK and CDR2 is SYGVNS. The CDR3 totals 13 residues. Trimming removed 3 bases at V and 6 bases at J, with 12 bases between. The CDR3 DNA is TGTGCCAGCAGTGACCCGCCTCTGGGCGAGCAGTACGTC. This encodes CASSDPPLGEQYV.

The rearrangement joins TRBV7-2 to TRBJ2-3; no clear D. Trimming pared 2 bases from V and 4 bases from J, leaving 10 bases between. Germline-derived CDR1 and CDR2 are SGHTA and FQGNSA. The CDR3 sequence is 14 residues long. CDR3 in DNA: TGTGCCAGCAGCTTAACCTTCCTAGCAGATACGCAGTATTTT. Translating it yields CASSLTFLADTQYF.

This clonotype was detected a few times. The J gene is TRBJ1-3, the V gene TRBV5-1; D remains unclear. The CDR3 consists of 16 residues. The V gene lost 4 bases and the J gene lost 0 bases, with 14 bases spanning the gap. Per germline, CDR1 SGHRS and CDR2 YFSETQ. CDR3 loop: CASSGDRPSSGNTIYF. CDR3 bases: TGCGCCAGCAGCGGAGACCGACCAAGCTCTGGAAACACCATATATTTT.

The chain couples TRBV7-2 to TRBJ2-1; D not certain. The germline V and J ends were trimmed by 3 bases and 5 bases, with 11 bases remaining between them. Germline loops: CDR1 SGHTA, CDR2 FQGNSA. The CDR3 contains 14 residues. CDR3 in amino acids: CASSFDGHHNEQFF. The DNA of the CDR3 is TGTGCCAGCAGCTTTGACGGCCATCACAATGAGCAGTTCTTC. The full variable domain, its missing parts supplied by reference TRBV7-2 and TRBJ2-1, is GAGVSQSPSNKVTEKGKDVELRCDPISGHTALYWYRQSLGQGLEFLIYFQGNSAPDKSGLPSDRFSAERTGGSVSTLTIQRTQQEDSAVYLCASSFDGHHNEQFFGPGTRLTVL.

This clonotype was detected ten times or more. CDR3 bases: TGCGCCAGCAGCTCCTTCGCCACCACAGATACGCAGTATTTT. Amino acids: CASSSFATTDTQYF. This chain links TRBV5-1 with TRBJ2-3; D remains unclear. The V gene lost 3 bases and the J gene lost 2 bases, with 10 bases spanning the gap. CDR1 is SGHRS and CDR2 is YFSETQ in the germline V gene. CDR3 length equals 14 residues.

This clonotype turned up a few times. In DNA, the CDR3 is TGTGCCAGCAGTTCAGGCAGGGTTGGCAATCAGCCCCAGCATTTT. Amino acid sequence: CASSSGRVGNQPQHF. The chain combines TRBV27 with TRBJ1-5; possibly TRBD1 for D (5 bases). Trimming shortened V by 4 bases and J by 2 bases, and 12 bases separated the two germline ends. The germline gives CDR1 MNHEY, CDR2 SMNVEV (reference sequence). The CDR3 sequence is 15 residues long.

The rearrangement links TRBV6-5 to TRBJ2-7; TRBD1 matches 8 bases. CDR1 and CDR2 from the germline V gene are MNHEY and SVGAGI. The CDR3 contains 14 residues. The V segment lost 2 bases and the J segment 5 bases; nucleotides outside the gene matches: 5. CDR3 amino acids: CASSYRQGSHEQYV. Here the CDR3 DNA reads TGTGCCAGCAGTTACCGACAGGGGAGCCACGAGCAGTACGTC.

The chain recombines TRBV7-8 with TRBJ1-4; D is unresolved. The length of the CDR3 is 14 residues. Germline CDR1 is SGHVS and CDR2 is FQNEAQ. V gave up 5 bases and J gave up 7 bases, with 14 bases separating them. The CDR3 DNA sequence: TGTGCCAGCAGCCCCCCCCAGTGGAGTGAAAAACTGTTTTTT. Protein: CASSPPQWSEKLFF.

The gene calls are TRBV7-8 and TRBJ2-3; 10 positions agree with TRBD2. The CDR3 length is 16 residues. Per germline, CDR1 SGHVS and CDR2 FQNEAQ. Germline trimming cut 5 bases from V and 9 bases from J; bases unmatched to any gene: 14. CDR3 sequence (DNA): TGTGCCAGCAGCCCCCAGCGGGGGGGCCGCCCCGAAACGCAGTATTTT. Encoded protein: CASSPQRGGRPETQYF. Combining the CDR3 with reference TRBV7-8 and TRBJ2-3 gives the whole variable domain GAGVSQSPRYKVAKRGQDVALRCDPISGHVSLFWYQQALGQGPEFLTYFQNEAQLDKSGLPSDRFFAERPEGSVSTLKIQRTQQEDSAVYLCASSPQRGGRPETQYFGPGTRLTVL.

This clonotype was seen a handful of times. The CDR3 protein is CSVELGGTDTQYF. The CDR3 DNA sequence: TGCAGCGTTGAACTCGGGGGCACAGATACGCAGTATTTT. The chain is built from TRBV29-1 and TRBJ2-3, with D tentatively TRBD2 (5 bases). Trimming took off 2 bases at V and 1 base at J, with 7 bases between the two ends. Germline V lookup: CDR1 SQVTM, CDR2 ANQGSEA. The CDR3 length is 13 residues.

The rearrangement joins TRBV5-4 to TRBJ1-1; D ambiguous. CDR3 length: 15 amino acids. Germline assignment: CDR1 SGHNT and CDR2 YYREEE (reference sequence). V was clipped by 0 bases and J by 0 bases, with 9 bases between them. The CDR3 reads CASSLALGMNTEAFF. CDR3 nucleotides: TGTGCCAGCAGCTTGGCCCTAGGGATGAACACTGAAGCTTTCTTT.

This clonotype was counted between two and nine times. CDR3 region: CAISSGQYNEQFF. CDR3 in DNA: TGTGCCATCAGTTCGGGACAGTACAATGAGCAGTTCTTC. The genes are TRBV10-3 and TRBJ2-1, with 7 bases matching TRBD1. CDR1 ENHRY and CDR2 SYGVKD come from the germline V gene. With 5 bases clipped from V and 4 bases from J, the junction kept 2 bases outside the gene matches. The CDR3 extends over 13 amino acids.

This clonotype was recorded many times. The chain is built from TRBV5-1 and TRBJ1-2; the D is unclear. This CDR3 has 13 amino acids. Germline V gene data show CDR1 as SGHRS and CDR2 as YFSETQ. Trimming shortened V by 0 bases and J by 2 bases, and 5 bases separated the two germline ends. The CDR3 nucleotides read TGCGCCAGCAGCTTGGATGACAACTATGGCTACACCTTC. This gives the protein CASSLDDNYGYTF.

Ten or more counts support this clonotype. The chain employs TRBV5-1 and TRBJ2-7, with D perhaps TRBD1 (5 bases). CDR1 and CDR2 (germline): SGHRS, YFSETQ. V was trimmed by 2 bases and J by 0 bases, leaving 9 bases between them. This CDR3 comprises 14 residues. Here the CDR3 reads CASSFDSSSYEQYF. Written as DNA, the CDR3 is TGCGCCAGCAGCTTTGACAGTAGCTCCTACGAGCAGTACTTC. The full variable domain, with the rest looked up from reference TRBV5-1 and TRBJ2-7, is KAGVTQTPRYLIKTRGQQVTLSCSPISGHRSVSWYQQTPGQGLQFLFEYFSETQRNKGNFPGRFSGRQFSNSRSEMNVSTLELGDSALYLCASSFDSSSYEQYFGPGTRLTVT.

This clonotype was found a few times. The V call is TRBV10-3, the J call TRBJ2-3; TRBD2 matches 9 bases. This CDR3 has 16 residues. V lost 0 bases and J lost 1; bases outside the gene matches: 2. Per the germline V gene, CDR1 is ENHRY and CDR2 is SYGVKD. In nucleotides, the CDR3 is TGTGCCATCAGTGAGTCGGCTAGCGGGGGCACAGATACGCAGTATTTT. Protein: CAISESASGGTDTQYF.

This chain connects TRBV4-3 to TRBJ2-7; possible D gene TRBD2, 6 bases. Trimming removed 3 bases from V and 2 bases from J, with 14 bases in between. This CDR3 contains 15 residues. Germline V gene data show CDR1 as LGHNA and CDR2 as YSLEER. CDR3: CASSQGGGMTYEQYF. CDR3 sequence (DNA): TGCGCCAGCAGCCAGGGAGGCGGGATGACCTACGAGCAGTACTTC.

This sequence joins TRBV5-4 and TRBJ2-7; 8 nucleotides agree with TRBD1. The CDR3 runs to 14 residues. Germline CDR1 reads SGHNT; CDR2 reads YYREEE (reference sequence). V was pared by 0 bases and J by 2 bases, with 1 base of the junction left unmatched. The DNA of the CDR3 is TGTGCCAGCAGCTTGGGGGACAGGACCTACGAGCAGTACGTC. Its translation is CASSLGDRTYEQYV.